Below, 9 T cell receptor beta chains from the same sample are listed, as sequenced in a study of blood T cell repertoires in COVID-19. Clones were sequenced by immunoSEQ multiplex PCR, and TCRdb holds only the in-frame ones, with some missing. The data hold around 330,000 clones, with 70% to 90% observed a single time. Material: peripheral blood. These TCRs come from a woman aged 30 to 39 with COVID-19, enrolled during active disease.

This chain uses TRBV5-5 with TRBJ2-3; 10 positions match TRBD2. The CDR3 is made up of 14 amino acids. Trimming removed 2 bases from V and 7 bases from J; junction bases left unmatched: 4. The germline CDR1 and CDR2 sequences are SGHKS and YYEKEE (reference sequence). The DNA of the CDR3 is TGTGCCAGCAGCTTAAGCGGGGGGGCCAATACGCAGTATTTT. Translating gives CASSLSGGANTQYF.

This chain joins TRBV25-1 and TRBJ1-2; D remains unclear. Germline CDR1 is MGHDK and CDR2 is SYGVNS. V gave up 5 bases and J gave up 6 bases, with 13 bases separating them. This CDR3 has 13 amino acids. CDR3 in DNA: TGTGCCAGCAGTTTATCGGACTACGATGGCTACACCTTC. Its translation is CASSLSDYDGYTF.

The CDR3 region has the DNA TGTGCCAGCAGTTACCCGGGACAGCCCTACGAGCAGTACGTC. Translation: CASSYPGQPYEQYV. The chain recombines TRBV6-6 with TRBJ2-7; 7 bases agree with TRBD1. Germline V gene sequence: CDR1 MNHNY, CDR2 SVGAGI (reference sequence). V lost 2 bases, J lost 2 bases, and 3 bases stayed unmatched. The CDR3 sequence is 14 residues long.

The rearrangement uses TRBV2 and TRBJ2-5, with TRBD2 identical over 14 bases. J lost 5 bases, V lost 1 base, and 9 bases had no gene match. The CDR3 is 18 residues long. Germline V gives CDR1 SNHLY, CDR2 FYNNEI. The CDR3 spells CASSEGLAGGPVGETQYF. The CDR3 nucleotides are TGTGCCAGCAGTGAAGGACTAGCGGGGGGGCCGGTGGGGGAGACCCAGTACTTC.

The chain couples TRBV9 to TRBJ2-1; 8 bases match TRBD2. The V gene's germline CDR1 is SGDLS and CDR2 YYNGEE. With V trimmed by 3 bases and J by 16 bases, 15 bases remained unmatched. This CDR3 comprises 14 residues. The CDR3, as DNA: TGTGCCAGCAGCGCGGGGACTAGTCGGGCCGTAGTATTCTTC. Protein product: CASSAGTSRAVVFF.

The rearrangement joins TRBV13 to TRBJ1-3; D is possibly TRBD1 (6 bases). The CDR3 totals 16 residues. The ends were cut back, 4 bases at V and 4 bases at J, with 17 bases in the middle. The germline CDR1 and CDR2 sequences are PRHDT and FYEKMQ (reference sequence). As DNA, the CDR3 is TGTGCCAGCAGCTCCCTCCGGGGGGCGTCCGGAAACACCATATATTTT. Residues: CASSSLRGASGNTIYF.

The chain has TRBV12-3 or TRBV12-4 and TRBJ2-7, with TRBD1 matching over 8 bases. This CDR3 is 13 amino acids long. V gave up 1 base and J gave up 6 bases; unmatched junction bases: 2. The CDR3 DNA follows: TGTGCCAGCAGTTTAGACAGGGGGAGCGAGCAGTACTTC. Translation: CASSLDRGSEQYF.

The V gene is TRBV12-5, the J gene TRBJ1-3; D possibly corresponds to TRBD1 (5 bases). In germline, CDR1 is LGHNT, CDR2 FRNRAP. V shed 8 bases and J shed 1 base, with 6 bases lying between them. This CDR3 comprises 12 residues. Written as DNA, the CDR3 is TGTGCTAGTTCAGGGTCTGGAAACACCATATATTTT. Amino acid sequence: CASSGSGNTIYF.

The chain employs TRBV19 and TRBJ1-2, with D unclear. The CDR3 extends over 17 amino acids. The V gene lost 5 bases and the J gene lost 1 base, with 20 bases spanning the gap. CDR1 LNHDA and CDR2 SQIVND come from the germline V gene (reference sequence). CDR3 nucleotide sequence: TGTGCCAGTAGTCTCCTCTCTGGGCAGGTGAATAACTATGGCTACACCTTC. It translates to CASSLLSGQVNNYGYTF.